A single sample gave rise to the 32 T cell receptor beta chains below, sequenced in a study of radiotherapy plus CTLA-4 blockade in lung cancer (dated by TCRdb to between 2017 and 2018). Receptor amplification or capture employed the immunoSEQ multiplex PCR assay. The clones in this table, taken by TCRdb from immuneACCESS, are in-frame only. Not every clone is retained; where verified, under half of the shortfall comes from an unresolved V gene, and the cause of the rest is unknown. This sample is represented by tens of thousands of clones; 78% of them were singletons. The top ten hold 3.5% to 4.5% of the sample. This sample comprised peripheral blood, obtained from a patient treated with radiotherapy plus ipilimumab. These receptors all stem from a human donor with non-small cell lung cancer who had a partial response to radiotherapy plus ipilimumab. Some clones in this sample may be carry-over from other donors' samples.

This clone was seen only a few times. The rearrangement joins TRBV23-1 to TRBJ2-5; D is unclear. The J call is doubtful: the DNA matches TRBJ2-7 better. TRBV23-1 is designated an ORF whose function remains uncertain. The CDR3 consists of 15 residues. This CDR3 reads CASSQLSGCCHEQYF. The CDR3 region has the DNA TGCGCCAGCAGTCAACTTTCCGGGTGCTGCCACGAGCAGTACTTC.

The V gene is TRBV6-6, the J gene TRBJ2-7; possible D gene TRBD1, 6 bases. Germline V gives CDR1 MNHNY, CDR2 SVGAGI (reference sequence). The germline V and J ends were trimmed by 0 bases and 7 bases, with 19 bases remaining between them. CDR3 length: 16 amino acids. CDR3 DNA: TGTGCCAGCAGTTACTCGGAGTCGGGACATGGATGGGAGCAGTACTTC. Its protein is CASSYSESGHGWEQYF.

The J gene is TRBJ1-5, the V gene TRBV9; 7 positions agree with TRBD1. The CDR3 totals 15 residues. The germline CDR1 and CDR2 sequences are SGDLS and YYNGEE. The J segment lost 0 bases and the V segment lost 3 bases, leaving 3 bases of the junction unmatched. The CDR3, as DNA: TGTGCCAGCAGCGGGGGACAGTATAGCAATCAGCCCCAGCATTTT. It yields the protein CASSGGQYSNQPQHF. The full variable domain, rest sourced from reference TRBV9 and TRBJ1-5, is DSGVTQTPKHLITATGQRVTLRCSPRSGDLSVYWYQQSLDQGLQFLIQYYNGEERAKGNILERFSAQQFPDLHSELNLSSLELGDSALYFCASSGGQYSNQPQHFGDGTRLSIL.

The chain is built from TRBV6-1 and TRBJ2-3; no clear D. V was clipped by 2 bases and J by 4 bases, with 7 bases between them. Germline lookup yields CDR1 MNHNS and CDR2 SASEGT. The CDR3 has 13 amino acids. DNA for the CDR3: TGTGCCAGCAGTGAAAGCTGGTCAGATACGCAGTATTTT. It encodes CASSESWSDTQYF.

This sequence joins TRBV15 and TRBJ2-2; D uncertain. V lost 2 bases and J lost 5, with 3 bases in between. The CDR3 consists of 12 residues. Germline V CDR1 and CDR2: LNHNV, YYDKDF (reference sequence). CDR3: CATSRTTGELFF. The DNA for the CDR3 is TGTGCCACCAGCAGAACAACCGGGGAGCTGTTTTTT.

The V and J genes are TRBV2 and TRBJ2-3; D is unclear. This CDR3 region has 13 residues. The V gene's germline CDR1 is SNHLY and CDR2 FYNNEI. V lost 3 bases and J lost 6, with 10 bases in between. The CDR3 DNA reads TGTGCCAGCAGTGATATTTTAGCCGATACGCAGTATTTT. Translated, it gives CASSDILADTQYF.

The CDR3 sequence is CASSLQGANTGELFF. The CDR3 nucleotides read TGCGCCAGCAGCCTTCAGGGGGCTAACACCGGGGAGCTGTTTTTT. The chain is built from TRBV4-1 and TRBJ2-2; TRBD1 matches 8 bases. Per the germline V gene, CDR1 is MGHRA and CDR2 is YSYEKL. The CDR3 is 15 residues long. Unmatched junction bases numbered 3, after V lost 4 bases and J lost 2 bases.

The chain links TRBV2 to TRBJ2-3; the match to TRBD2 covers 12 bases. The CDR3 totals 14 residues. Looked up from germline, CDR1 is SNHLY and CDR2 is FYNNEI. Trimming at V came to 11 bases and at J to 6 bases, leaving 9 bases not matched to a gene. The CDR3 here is CAVTSGSIRDTQYF. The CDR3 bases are TGTGCCGTGACTAGCGGGAGTATACGGGATACGCAGTATTTT.

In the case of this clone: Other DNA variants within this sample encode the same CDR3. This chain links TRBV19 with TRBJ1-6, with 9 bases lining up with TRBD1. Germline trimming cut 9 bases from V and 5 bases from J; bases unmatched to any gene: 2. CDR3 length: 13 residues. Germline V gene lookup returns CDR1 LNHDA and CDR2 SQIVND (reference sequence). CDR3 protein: CASGTGNNSPLHF. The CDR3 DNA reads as TGTGCCAGCGGGACAGGGAATAATTCACCCCTCCACTTT.

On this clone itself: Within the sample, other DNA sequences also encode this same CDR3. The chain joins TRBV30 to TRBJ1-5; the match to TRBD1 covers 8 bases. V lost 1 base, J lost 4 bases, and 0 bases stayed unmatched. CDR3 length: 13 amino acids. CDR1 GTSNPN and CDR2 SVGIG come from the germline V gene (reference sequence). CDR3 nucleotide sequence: TGTGCCTGGAGTGGGACAGGGAATCAGCCCCAGCATTTT. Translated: CAWSGTGNQPQHF.

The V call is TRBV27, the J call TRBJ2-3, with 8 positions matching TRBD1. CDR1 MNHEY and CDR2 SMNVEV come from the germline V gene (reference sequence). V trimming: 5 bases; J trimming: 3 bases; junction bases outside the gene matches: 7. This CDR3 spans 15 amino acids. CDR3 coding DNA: TGTGCCAGCAGTCCCGGACAGGGTAGGACAGATACGCAGTATTTT. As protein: CASSPGQGRTDTQYF.

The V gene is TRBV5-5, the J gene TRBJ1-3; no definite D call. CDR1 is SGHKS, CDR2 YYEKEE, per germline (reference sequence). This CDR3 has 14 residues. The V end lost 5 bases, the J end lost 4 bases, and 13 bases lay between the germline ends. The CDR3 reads CASRPRGPGNTIYF. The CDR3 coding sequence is TGTGCCAGCAGGCCCCGGGGTCCCGGAAACACCATATATTTT. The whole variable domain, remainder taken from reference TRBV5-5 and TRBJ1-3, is DAGVTQSPTHLIKTRGQQVTLRCSPISGHKSVSWYQQVLGQGPQFIFQYYEKEERGRGNFPDRFSARQFPNYSSELNVNALLLGDSALYLCASRPRGPGNTIYFGEGSWLTVV.

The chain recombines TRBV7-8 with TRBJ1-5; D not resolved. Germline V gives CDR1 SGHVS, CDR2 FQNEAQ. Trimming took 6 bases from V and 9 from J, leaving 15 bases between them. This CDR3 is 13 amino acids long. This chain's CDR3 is CASSNTESRPQHF. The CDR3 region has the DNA TGTGCCAGCAGTAACACAGAATCCAGGCCCCAGCATTTT.

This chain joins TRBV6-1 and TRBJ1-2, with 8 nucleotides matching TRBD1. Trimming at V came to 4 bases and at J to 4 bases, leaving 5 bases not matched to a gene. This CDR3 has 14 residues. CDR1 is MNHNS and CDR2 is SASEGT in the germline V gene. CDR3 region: CASSGDRTVYGYTF. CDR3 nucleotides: TGTGCCAGCAGTGGGGACAGGACAGTCTATGGCTACACCTTC.

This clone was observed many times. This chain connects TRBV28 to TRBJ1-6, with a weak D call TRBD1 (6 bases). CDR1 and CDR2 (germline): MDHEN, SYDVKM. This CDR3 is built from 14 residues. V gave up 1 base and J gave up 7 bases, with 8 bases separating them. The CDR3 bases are TGTGCCAGCAGTTTATTTACAGGGAATTCACCCCTCCACTTT. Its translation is CASSLFTGNSPLHF. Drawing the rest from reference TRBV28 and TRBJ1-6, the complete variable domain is DVKVTQSSRYLVKRTGEKVFLECVQDMDHENMFWYRQDPGLGLRLIYFSYDVKMKEKGDIPEGYSVSREKKERFSLILESASTNQTSMYLCASSLFTGNSPLHFGNGTRLTVT.

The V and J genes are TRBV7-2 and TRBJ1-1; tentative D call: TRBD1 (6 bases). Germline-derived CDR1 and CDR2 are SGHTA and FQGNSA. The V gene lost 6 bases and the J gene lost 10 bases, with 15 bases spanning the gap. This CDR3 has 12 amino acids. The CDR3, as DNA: TGTGCCAGCAGTTTCCAGGGGCCGGCAGCTTTCTTT. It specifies CASSFQGPAAFF.

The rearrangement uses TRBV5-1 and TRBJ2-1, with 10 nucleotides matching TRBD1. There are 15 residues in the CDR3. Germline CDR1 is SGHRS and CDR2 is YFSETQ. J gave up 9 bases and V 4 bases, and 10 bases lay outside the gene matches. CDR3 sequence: CASSPGTGVRSEQFF. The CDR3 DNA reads TGCGCCAGCAGCCCAGGGACAGGGGTACGAAGTGAGCAGTTCTTC. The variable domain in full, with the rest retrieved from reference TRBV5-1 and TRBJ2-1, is KAGVTQTPRYLIKTRGQQVTLSCSPISGHRSVSWYQQTPGQGLQFLFEYFSETQRNKGNFPGRFSGRQFSNSRSEMNVSTLELGDSALYLCASSPGTGVRSEQFFGPGTRLTVL.

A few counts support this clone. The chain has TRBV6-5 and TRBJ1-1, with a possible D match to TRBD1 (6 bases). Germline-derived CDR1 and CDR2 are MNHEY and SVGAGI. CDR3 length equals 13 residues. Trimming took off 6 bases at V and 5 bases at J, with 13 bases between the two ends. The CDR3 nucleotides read TGTGCCAGCAGCGGACAGTTTGGTACTGAAGCTTTCTTT. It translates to CASSGQFGTEAFF.

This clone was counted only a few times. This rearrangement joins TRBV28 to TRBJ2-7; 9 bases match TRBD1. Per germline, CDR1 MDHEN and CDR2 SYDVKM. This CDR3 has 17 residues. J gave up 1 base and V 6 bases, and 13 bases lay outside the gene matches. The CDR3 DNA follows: TGTGCCAGCAGCAGGACAGGGGTCAGTCAAAGATCCTACGAGCAGTACTTC. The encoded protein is CASSRTGVSQRSYEQYF.

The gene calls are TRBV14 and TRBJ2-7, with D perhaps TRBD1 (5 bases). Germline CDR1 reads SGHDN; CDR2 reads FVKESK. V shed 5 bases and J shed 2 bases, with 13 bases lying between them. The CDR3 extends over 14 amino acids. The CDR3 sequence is CASSEPGNPYEQYF. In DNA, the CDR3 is TGTGCCAGCAGCGAACCAGGGAATCCCTACGAGCAGTACTTC.

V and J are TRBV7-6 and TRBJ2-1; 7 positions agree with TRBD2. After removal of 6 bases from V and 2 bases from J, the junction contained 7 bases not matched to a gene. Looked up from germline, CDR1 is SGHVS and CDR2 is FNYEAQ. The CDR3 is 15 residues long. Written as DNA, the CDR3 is TGTGCCAGCAGTAGCGGGTTCCAAGCCTACAATGAGCAGTTCTTC. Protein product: CASSSGFQAYNEQFF.

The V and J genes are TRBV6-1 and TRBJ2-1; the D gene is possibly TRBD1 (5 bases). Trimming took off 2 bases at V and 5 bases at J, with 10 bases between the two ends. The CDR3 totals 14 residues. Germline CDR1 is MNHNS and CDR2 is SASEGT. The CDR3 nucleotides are TGTGCCAGCAGTGAATGGGGCCTGAACAATGAGCAGTTCTTC. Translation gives CASSEWGLNNEQFF.

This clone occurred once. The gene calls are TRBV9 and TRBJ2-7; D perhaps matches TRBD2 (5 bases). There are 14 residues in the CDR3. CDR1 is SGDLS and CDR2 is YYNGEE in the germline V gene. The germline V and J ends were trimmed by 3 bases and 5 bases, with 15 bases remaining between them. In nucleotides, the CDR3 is TGTGCCAGCAGCGGCAGTCCTTCGGGGAACGAGCAGTACTTC. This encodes CASSGSPSGNEQYF.

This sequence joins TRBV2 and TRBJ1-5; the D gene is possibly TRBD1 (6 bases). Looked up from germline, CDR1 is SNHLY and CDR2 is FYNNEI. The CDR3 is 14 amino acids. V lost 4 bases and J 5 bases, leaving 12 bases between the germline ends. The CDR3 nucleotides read TGTGCCAGCAGTGCCGTTTCAGGGGATCAGCCCCAGCATTTT. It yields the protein CASSAVSGDQPQHF.

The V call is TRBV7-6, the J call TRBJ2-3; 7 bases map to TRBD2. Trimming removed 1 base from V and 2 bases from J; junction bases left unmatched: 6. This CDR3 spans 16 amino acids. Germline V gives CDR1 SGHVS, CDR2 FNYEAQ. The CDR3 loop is CASSLGGGGNTDTQYF. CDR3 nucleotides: TGTGCCAGCAGCTTAGGGGGCGGGGGAAACACAGATACGCAGTATTTT.

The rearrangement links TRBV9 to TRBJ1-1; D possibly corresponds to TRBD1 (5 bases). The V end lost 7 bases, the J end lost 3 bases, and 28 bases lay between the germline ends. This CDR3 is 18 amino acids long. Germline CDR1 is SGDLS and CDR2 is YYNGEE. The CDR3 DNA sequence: TGTGCCAGCCACTCAGAACGACAGAGGCGGAGGAGGGACACTGAAGCTTTCTTT. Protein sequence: CASHSERQRRRRDTEAFF. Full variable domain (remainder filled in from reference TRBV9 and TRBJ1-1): DSGVTQTPKHLITATGQRVTLRCSPRSGDLSVYWYQQSLDQGLQFLIQYYNGEERAKGNILERFSAQQFPDLHSELNLSSLELGDSALYFCASHSERQRRRRDTEAFFGQGTRLTVV.

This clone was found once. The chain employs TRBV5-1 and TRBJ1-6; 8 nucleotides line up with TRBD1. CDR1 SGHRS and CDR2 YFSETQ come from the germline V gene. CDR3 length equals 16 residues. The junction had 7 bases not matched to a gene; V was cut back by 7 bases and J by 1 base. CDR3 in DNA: TGCGCCAGCGGCGGGACAGGCAGGTCCTATAATTCACCCCTCCACTTT. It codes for CASGGTGRSYNSPLHF. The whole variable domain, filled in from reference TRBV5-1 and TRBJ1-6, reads KAGVTQTPRYLIKTRGQQVTLSCSPISGHRSVSWYQQTPGQGLQFLFEYFSETQRNKGNFPGRFSGRQFSNSRSEMNVSTLELGDSALYLCASGGTGRSYNSPLHFGNGTRLTVT.

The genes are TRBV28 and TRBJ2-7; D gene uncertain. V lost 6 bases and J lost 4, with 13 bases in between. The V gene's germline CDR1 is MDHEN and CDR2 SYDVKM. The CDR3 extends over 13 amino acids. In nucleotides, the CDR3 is TGTGCCAGCAGGCGCGGTGGTAAGTACGAGCAGTACTTC. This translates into CASRRGGKYEQYF.

This CDR3 is CASSIGGRSYEQYF. Written as DNA, the CDR3 is TGTGCCAGTAGTATAGGGGGCAGATCCTACGAGCAGTACTTC. V and J are TRBV19 and TRBJ2-7, with a possible D match to TRBD1 (5 bases). Germline V lookup: CDR1 LNHDA, CDR2 SQIVND (reference sequence). CDR3 length: 14 residues. V lost 1 base to trimming and J lost 1 base, with 8 bases between them.

The CDR3 spells CASSVGAQTGPGETQYF. The DNA for the CDR3 is TGTGCCAGCAGCGTAGGAGCCCAGACAGGTCCCGGAGAGACCCAGTACTTC. The chain combines TRBV9 with TRBJ2-5; TRBD1 is a possible D gene (6 bases). Germline V gene sequence: CDR1 SGDLS, CDR2 YYNGEE. Trimming left V 0 bases short and J 4 bases short, with 19 bases between. The CDR3 spans 17 residues.

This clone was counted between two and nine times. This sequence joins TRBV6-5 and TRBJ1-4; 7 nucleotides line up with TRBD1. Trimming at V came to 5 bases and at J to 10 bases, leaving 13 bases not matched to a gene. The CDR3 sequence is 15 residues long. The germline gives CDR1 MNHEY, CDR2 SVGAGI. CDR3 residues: CASSPNDRVAGKLFF. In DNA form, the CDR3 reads TGTGCCAGCAGTCCCAACGACAGGGTTGCTGGAAAACTGTTTTTT.

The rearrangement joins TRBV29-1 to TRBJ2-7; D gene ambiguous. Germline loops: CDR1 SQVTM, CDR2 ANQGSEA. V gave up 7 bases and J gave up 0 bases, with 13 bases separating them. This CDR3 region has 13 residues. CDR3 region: CSATPQSSYEQYF. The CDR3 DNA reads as TGCAGCGCCACTCCCCAATCCTCCTACGAGCAGTACTTC.